The T cell receptor (beta chain) under discussion was sequenced for a study of cytomegalovirus exposure and HLA in healthy donors. Use of 60 Vbeta and 13 Jbeta primers characterized the PCR. Profiled with immunoSEQ multiplex PCR; TCRdb holds only in-frame clones, not every one. The sample carries some 150,000 clones, about 68% recorded once. J was trimmed by 1 base and V by 3 bases; bases with no gene match: 12. The CDR3 covers 19 residues. CDR1 SGHRS and CDR2 YFSETQ come from the germline V gene. The TCR originated in a man aged 25 to 40 in good health and CMV-seronegative. Sequencing was done on a sample of PBMCs. V usage is TRBV5-1 and J usage is TRBJ2-3; 12 bases map to TRBD2. CDR3 nucleotide sequence: TGCGCCAGCAGCTCCCCCGCGCTAGCGGGGGGGCAGGGCACAGATACGCAGTATTTT. This sequence encodes CASSSPALAGGQGTDTQYF.